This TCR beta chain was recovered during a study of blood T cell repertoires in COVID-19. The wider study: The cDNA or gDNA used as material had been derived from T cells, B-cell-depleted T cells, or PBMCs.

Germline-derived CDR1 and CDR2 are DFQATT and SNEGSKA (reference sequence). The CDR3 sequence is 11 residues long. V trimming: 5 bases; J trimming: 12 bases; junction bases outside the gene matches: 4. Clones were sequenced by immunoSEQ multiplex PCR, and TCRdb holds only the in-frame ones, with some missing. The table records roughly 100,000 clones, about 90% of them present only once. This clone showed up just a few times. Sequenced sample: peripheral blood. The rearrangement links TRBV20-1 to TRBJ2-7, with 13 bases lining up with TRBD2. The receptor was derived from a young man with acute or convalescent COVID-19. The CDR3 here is CSALLAGGRYF. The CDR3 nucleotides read TGCAGTGCTTTACTAGCGGGGGGGCGGTACTTC.